The 23 T cell receptor beta chains below come from one sample, sequenced in a study of blood T cell repertoires in COVID-19. The protocol was immunoSEQ multiplex PCR, while the TCRdb copy is restricted to in-frame clones and leaves out a portion. The sample lists hundreds of thousands of clones; 75% to 90% were seen once. The sequencing input was peripheral blood. The receptor set was obtained from a woman in her forties or fifties with COVID-19, enrolled during active disease.

Only one count was recorded for this clone. The chain employs TRBV7-6 and TRBJ2-7; no reliable D call. The V end was cut by 2 bases, the J end by 4 bases, with 9 bases between. CDR1 SGHVS and CDR2 FNYEAQ come from the germline V gene. The CDR3 runs 13 residues. The CDR3 nucleotides are TGTGCCAGCAGCTTACAACAAGATTACGAGCAGTACTTC. Its translation: CASSLQQDYEQYF.

The chain carries TRBV29-1 and TRBJ2-1; D unresolved. This CDR3 is 11 amino acids long. Trimming took 5 bases from V and 4 from J, leaving 6 bases between them. Per the germline V gene, CDR1 is SQVTM and CDR2 is ANQGSEA. The CDR3 DNA reads as TGCAGCGTTACTCCTTACAATGAGCAGTTCTTC. Translation: CSVTPYNEQFF.

This clone was seen only a few times. The rearrangement joins TRBV18 to TRBJ1-6; 8 bases align to TRBD1. Germline loops: CDR1 KGHSH, CDR2 LQKENI. The CDR3 has 14 residues. V lost 2 bases, J lost 6 bases, and 0 bases stayed unmatched. CDR3 in amino acids: CASSPDRGNSPLHF. CDR3 nucleotides: TGTGCCAGCTCACCAGACAGGGGTAATTCACCCCTCCACTTT.

The rearrangement links TRBV19 to TRBJ1-4; D is unclear. The CDR3 sequence is 14 residues long. Per germline, CDR1 LNHDA and CDR2 SQIVND (reference sequence). V lost 3 bases and J lost 4, with 9 bases in between. CDR3 sequence: CASSISRVNEKLFF. DNA for the CDR3: TGTGCCAGTAGTATTAGCCGGGTTAATGAAAAACTGTTTTTT.

The rearrangement links TRBV27 to TRBJ2-1; a weak D match, TRBD1 (5 bases). In germline, CDR1 is MNHEY, CDR2 SMNVEV (reference sequence). V was shortened by 6 bases and J by 4 bases, with 13 bases between the two germline ends. This CDR3 is built from 14 residues. This chain's CDR3 is CASSPFQGYNEQFF. In DNA form, the CDR3 reads TGTGCCAGCAGCCCCTTTCAGGGTTACAATGAGCAGTTCTTC.

The rearrangement uses TRBV7-3 and TRBJ2-5, with 9 bases that match TRBD1. Germline CDR1 SGHTA, CDR2 FQGTGA. J lost 3 bases, V lost 2 bases, and 4 bases had no gene match. The CDR3 has 15 residues. DNA of the CDR3: TGTGCCAGCAGCTTAGGGACAGGGAGGGAAGAGACCCAGTACTTC. Protein product: CASSLGTGREETQYF. The full variable domain, in which reference TRBV7-3 and TRBJ2-5 provide the parts outside the CDR3, is GAGVSQTPSNKVTEKGKYVELRCDPISGHTALYWYRQSLGQGPEFLIYFQGTGAADDSGLPNDRFFAVRPEGSVSTLKIQRTERGDSAVYLCASSLGTGREETQYFGPGTRLLVL.

This clone came up a few times. The V gene is TRBV30, the J gene TRBJ1-6, with D unresolved. Between the trimmed V and J ends, which lost 8 bases and 13 bases, there was a span of 24 bases. Germline loops: CDR1 GTSNPN, CDR2 SVGIG (reference sequence). The CDR3 totals 14 residues. The CDR3 DNA reads as TGTGCCCGAACTGAGGGTAGCATTTCAAGGCCCCTCCACTTT. It codes for CARTEGSISRPLHF. The entire variable domain, with the rest obtained from reference TRBV30 and TRBJ1-6, is as follows: SQTIHQWPATLVQPVGSPLSLECTVEGTSNPNLYWYRQAAGRGLQLLFYSVGIGQISSEVPQNLSASRPQDRQFILSSKKLLLSDSGFYLCARTEGSISRPLHFGNGTRLTVT.

The chain carries TRBV5-4 and TRBJ2-5, with TRBD2 matching over 10 bases. Trimming at V came to 4 bases and at J to 5 bases, leaving 11 bases not matched to a gene. The CDR3 runs 16 residues. CDR1 and CDR2 (germline): SGHNT, YYREEE (reference sequence). The chain's CDR3 is CASSRSGRPLRETQYF. The CDR3 DNA is TGTGCCAGCAGCCGTAGCGGGAGGCCCCTTCGGGAGACCCAGTACTTC.

For the CDR3, the DNA is TGTGCCAGCAGCTTGGTCGGGGGGGTAGCCAAAAACATTCAGTACTTC. Its translation: CASSLVGGVAKNIQYF. The V gene is TRBV5-6, the J gene TRBJ2-4; 8 nucleotides align to TRBD2. This CDR3 comprises 16 residues. The V gene end was trimmed by 0 bases and the J gene end by 0 bases; junction bases not matched to a gene: 2. CDR1 SGHDT and CDR2 YYEEEE come from the germline V gene.

J is TRBJ1-1 and V is TRBV4-2, with TRBD1 identical over 8 bases. Trimming removed 4 bases from V and 3 bases from J; junction bases left unmatched: 7. In germline, CDR1 is LGHNA, CDR2 YNFKEQ. The CDR3 has 15 residues. CDR3 region: CASSPNRGGDTEAFF. In DNA, the CDR3 is TGTGCCAGCAGCCCCAACAGGGGGGGGGACACTGAAGCTTTCTTT.

The chain employs TRBV2 and TRBJ1-1; TRBD1 is a possible D gene (5 bases). Trimming stripped 7 bases from V and 5 bases from J, with 14 bases between. The CDR3 extends over 13 amino acids. Germline V gene sequence: CDR1 SNHLY, CDR2 FYNNEI. DNA of the CDR3: TGTGCCAGCACCCCCTTCGGGGGGACTGAAGCTTTCTTT. It translates to CASTPFGGTEAFF.

This chain joins TRBV19 and TRBJ1-6; no reliable D call. Trimming pared 0 bases from V and 9 bases from J, leaving 18 bases between. The CDR3 spans 17 residues. From germline, CDR1 is LNHDA and CDR2 SQIVND (reference sequence). This CDR3 reads CASSIDLRRVLRSPLHF. DNA of the CDR3: TGTGCCAGTAGTATAGACCTACGACGGGTTCTGCGTTCACCCCTCCACTTT.

For this clone: This sample includes further DNA sequences coding for the same CDR3. The chain employs TRBV18 and TRBJ1-1; maybe TRBD1 (5 bases). V lost 6 bases and J lost 11, with 19 bases in between. The CDR3 is 13 amino acids. The germline V gene has CDR1 KGHSH and CDR2 LQKENI. In DNA form, the CDR3 reads TGTGCCAGCTCTGCGGGAACAGGATATGAGGCTTTCTTT. It is translated as CASSAGTGYEAFF.

The rearrangement joins TRBV11-2 to TRBJ2-3; 8 nucleotides line up with TRBD2. The V segment lost 0 bases and the J segment 6 bases; nucleotides outside the gene matches: 8. CDR3 length equals 16 residues. Germline V gene data show CDR1 as SGHAT and CDR2 as FQNNGV. CDR3 sequence: CASSLELADSFDTQYF. The CDR3, as DNA: TGTGCCAGCAGCTTAGAACTAGCGGATTCTTTTGATACGCAGTATTTT. The whole variable domain, remainder taken from reference TRBV11-2 and TRBJ2-3, is EAGVAQSPRYKIIEKRQSVAFWCNPISGHATLYWYQQILGQGPKLLIQFQNNGVVDDSQLPKDRFSAERLKGVDSTLKIQPAKLEDSAVYLCASSLELADSFDTQYFGPGTRLTVL.

For this clone: At one end the junction does not follow the germline gene, possibly because of a read error. The chain uses TRBV2 and TRBJ2-6; TRBD1 agrees at 10 bases. The CDR3 consists of 14 residues. Germline CDR1 reads SNHLY; CDR2 reads FYNNEI. CDR3 residues: CASSSGTGDNVLTF. CDR3 bases: TGTGCCAGCAGCTCCGGGACAGGGGACAACGTCCTGACTTTC.

This chain links TRBV6-1 with TRBJ1-2; maybe TRBD1 (5 bases). The CDR3 runs 14 residues. The ends were cut back, 3 bases at V and 4 bases at J, with 12 bases in the middle. Germline V gives CDR1 MNHNS, CDR2 SASEGT. The CDR3 here is CASSDREGVYGYTF. The DNA of the CDR3 is TGTGCCAGCAGTGACAGGGAAGGAGTCTATGGCTACACCTTC.

This rearrangement joins TRBV18 to TRBJ1-2, with TRBD1 matching 7 bases. Trimming removed 6 bases from V and 0 bases from J; junction bases left unmatched: 4. The CDR3 sequence is 14 residues long. Germline V gene sequence: CDR1 KGHSH, CDR2 LQKENI. CDR3 nucleotides: TGTGCCAGCTCCCCGGGACAGACTAACTATGGCTACACCTTC. Protein sequence: CASSPGQTNYGYTF.

This chain joins TRBV12-5 and TRBJ2-7, with 7 bases that match TRBD1. The CDR3 is 14 residues long. The germline gives CDR1 LGHNT, CDR2 FRNRAP. V trimming: 1 base; J trimming: 1 base; junction bases outside the gene matches: 1. The CDR3 DNA reads as TGTGCTAGTGGTTTGGCGACAGGGTCCTACGAGCAGTACTTC. Translating it yields CASGLATGSYEQYF.

This chain connects TRBV27 to TRBJ2-1, with 9 bases aligning to TRBD2. The CDR3 loop spans 15 amino acids. CDR1 is MNHEY, CDR2 SMNVEV, per germline (reference sequence). Trimming cost V 6 bases and J 1 base; bases outside gene matches: 4. CDR3 sequence (DNA): TGTGCCAGCAGAAGCGGGGGGTTATCCTACAATGAGCAGTTCTTC. Its translation: CASRSGGLSYNEQFF.

This clone showed up just once. The chain couples TRBV9 to TRBJ2-7, with TRBD1 matching 7 bases. This CDR3 spans 15 amino acids. V trimming: 1 base; J trimming: 6 bases; junction bases outside the gene matches: 10. Germline V gene lookup returns CDR1 SGDLS and CDR2 YYNGEE. This CDR3 is CASSVSAGTVREQYF. The CDR3 coding sequence is TGTGCCAGCAGCGTATCCGCCGGGACAGTTCGCGAGCAGTACTTC.

V usage is TRBV7-9 and J usage is TRBJ1-5; D perhaps matches TRBD1 (5 bases). CDR3 length equals 15 residues. In germline, CDR1 is SEHNR, CDR2 FQNEAQ (reference sequence). Trimming took off 2 bases at V and 0 bases at J, with 8 bases between the two ends. The DNA of the CDR3 is TGTGCCAGCAGCTTAAAGGGGAATAGCAATCAGCCCCAGCATTTT. As protein: CASSLKGNSNQPQHF.

V usage is TRBV7-9 and J usage is TRBJ2-7; D perhaps matches TRBD1 (6 bases). Germline assignment: CDR1 SEHNR and CDR2 FQNEAQ (reference sequence). V was trimmed by 8 bases and J by 1 base, leaving 18 bases between them. This CDR3 has 15 residues. CDR3 protein: CASDKSWGTSYEQYF. CDR3 coding DNA: TGTGCCAGCGACAAATCTTGGGGGACATCCTACGAGCAGTACTTC.

This clone occurred once. The chain is built from TRBV29-1 and TRBJ2-1, with TRBD2 matching 8 bases. V shed 3 bases and J 5 bases; nucleotides not matched to a gene: 15. The CDR3 spans 17 residues. The germline V gene encodes CDR1 SQVTM and CDR2 ANQGSEA. The CDR3 region has the DNA TGCAGCGTTGAGTCGTTCGGGAGGGCAATAAGCCACAATGAGCAGTTCTTC. Its translation: CSVESFGRAISHNEQFF.